The 27 T cell receptor beta chains listed next were all sequenced from one sample in a study of blood T cell repertoires in COVID-19. The protocol was immunoSEQ multiplex PCR, while the TCRdb copy is restricted to in-frame clones and leaves out a portion. The data show over 120,000 clones, about 91% seen once. Sequencing was performed on peripheral blood. The receptors shown here come from a woman between 50 and 59 years old with acute or convalescent COVID-19.

This clone was counted between two and nine times. The chain couples TRBV6-5 to TRBJ1-5; 9 bases fit TRBD1. The junction had 6 bases not matched to a gene; V was cut back by 10 bases and J by 5 bases. Germline values: CDR1 MNHEY, CDR2 SVGAGI. The CDR3 has 13 residues. CDR3 sequence reads: CATRQGGDQPQHF. The CDR3 DNA reads TGTGCCACCAGACAGGGGGGCGATCAGCCCCAGCATTTT.

This chain connects TRBV5-1 to TRBJ2-7; 10 nucleotides agree with TRBD1. The CDR3 contains 15 residues. Germline lookup yields CDR1 SGHRS and CDR2 YFSETQ. Germline trimming cut 4 bases from V and 5 bases from J; bases unmatched to any gene: 9. The DNA of the CDR3 is TGCGCCAGCAGCAACCGGGACAGGGGTCTTCACGAGCAGTACTTC. Residues: CASSNRDRGLHEQYF.

This clone was counted a single time. This rearrangement joins TRBV11-2 to TRBJ2-2; 8 bases fit TRBD1. The V gene end was trimmed by 4 bases and the J gene end by 8 bases; junction bases not matched to a gene: 15. Germline V lookup: CDR1 SGHAT, CDR2 FQNNGV. This CDR3 contains 17 residues. The chain's CDR3 is CASSSAPSGGIPGELFF. DNA for the CDR3: TGTGCCAGCAGCTCGGCCCCCTCAGGGGGCATTCCGGGGGAGCTGTTTTTT.

The rearrangement uses TRBV4-1 and TRBJ1-2; 7 bases agree with TRBD1. The ends lost 4 bases at V and 3 bases at J; junction bases unmatched: 5. Germline CDR1 and CDR2: MGHRA and YSYEKL. The CDR3 is made up of 14 amino acids. The DNA of the CDR3 is TGCGCCAGCAGCCCCTTAGACAGGGACTATGGCTACACCTTC. This translates into CASSPLDRDYGYTF.

The chain combines TRBV9 with TRBJ1-4; 9 bases line up with TRBD1. V shed 3 bases, J shed 6 bases, and the junction held 3 bases outside the gene matches. Germline V CDR1 and CDR2: SGDLS, YYNGEE. CDR3 size: 14 residues. CDR3 coding DNA: TGTGCCAGCAGCGACGGGACAGGGTATGAAAAACTGTTTTTT. Translating it yields CASSDGTGYEKLFF.

The chain carries TRBV10-3 and TRBJ2-6; D perhaps matches TRBD2 (5 bases). Deletions cut 0 bases from V and 0 bases from J, with 12 bases between. This CDR3 is built from 18 residues. The V gene's germline CDR1 is ENHRY and CDR2 SYGVKD. CDR3 nucleotides: TGTGCCATCAGTGAGTCAGGAGCCGGGAACTCTGGGGCCAACGTCCTGACTTTC. As protein: CAISESGAGNSGANVLTF.

This rearrangement joins TRBV29-1 to TRBJ1-2, with D perhaps TRBD1 (6 bases). This CDR3 region has 13 residues. The V gene's germline CDR1 is SQVTM and CDR2 ANQGSEA. Between the trimmed V and J ends, which lost 6 bases and 6 bases, there was a span of 17 bases. In DNA form, the CDR3 reads TGCAGCGTACTAACAGGGTCCAAGGATGGCTACACCTTC. Protein sequence: CSVLTGSKDGYTF.

The chain recombines TRBV9 with TRBJ2-1; D is unclear. This CDR3 has 15 amino acids. Trimming took off 4 bases at V and 0 bases at J, with 11 bases between the two ends. CDR1 is SGDLS, CDR2 YYNGEE, per germline. The CDR3: CASSPPWSSYNEQFF. For the CDR3, the DNA is TGTGCCAGCAGCCCCCCCTGGAGCTCCTACAATGAGCAGTTCTTC. Filled out from reference TRBV9 and TRBJ2-1, the complete variable domain reads DSGVTQTPKHLITATGQRVTLRCSPRSGDLSVYWYQQSLDQGLQFLIQYYNGEERAKGNILERFSAQQFPDLHSELNLSSLELGDSALYFCASSPPWSSYNEQFFGPGTRLTVL.

Only one count was recorded for this clone. This chain links TRBV29-1 with TRBJ1-5, with a weak D call TRBD1 (5 bases). V lost 0 bases, J lost 7 bases, and 16 bases lay in between. This CDR3 is 15 amino acids long. Germline V lookup: CDR1 SQVTM, CDR2 ANQGSEA. The CDR3: CSVEDGGGRGQPQHF. The CDR3 coding sequence is TGCAGCGTTGAAGATGGGGGGGGGAGAGGACAGCCCCAGCATTTT.

The V and J genes are TRBV7-6 and TRBJ2-7; 11 bases align to TRBD2. V trimming: 2 bases; J trimming: 2 bases; junction bases outside the gene matches: 11. The CDR3 covers 18 residues. CDR1 SGHVS and CDR2 FNYEAQ come from the germline V gene. The DNA for the CDR3 is TGTGCCAGCAGCTTACTTAGTCTAGCGGGGGGCGCGACCTACGAGCAGTACTTC. Translation: CASSLLSLAGGATYEQYF.

V gene TRBV7-2 combines with J gene TRBJ1-2; tentative D call: TRBD1 (6 bases). Germline CDR1 SGHTA, CDR2 FQGNSA. This CDR3 comprises 15 residues. Trimming removed 6 bases from V and 3 bases from J, with 17 bases in between. The CDR3 sequence is CASSITGQHHYGYTF. Here the CDR3 DNA reads TGTGCCAGCAGTATAACAGGGCAACACCACTATGGCTACACCTTC.

The V and J genes are TRBV18 and TRBJ2-1, with 11 bases identical to TRBD1. After removal of 2 bases from V and 6 bases from J, the junction contained 12 bases not matched to a gene. Germline loops: CDR1 KGHSH, CDR2 LQKENI. The CDR3 is 18 amino acids. This chain's CDR3 is CASSPAGQGAILGNEQFF. In DNA form, the CDR3 reads TGTGCCAGCTCACCAGCAGGACAGGGGGCGATACTAGGCAATGAGCAGTTCTTC.

The chain has TRBV11-2 and TRBJ1-1; D not resolved. Trimming took off 8 bases at V and 3 bases at J, with 7 bases between the two ends. The CDR3 is 11 amino acids. Germline assignment: CDR1 SGHAT and CDR2 FQNNGV. As DNA, the CDR3 is TGTGCCAGCGGCCCTCACACTGAAGCTTTCTTT. Translating gives CASGPHTEAFF.

V and J are TRBV3-1 (or the pseudogene TRBV3-2) and TRBJ2-3; possible D gene TRBD2, 6 bases. The germline gives CDR1 LGHDT, CDR2 YNNKEL (reference sequence). The ends were cut back, 6 bases at V and 1 base at J, with 17 bases in the middle. This CDR3 region has 16 residues. CDR3 sequence (DNA): TGTGCCAGCAGTCTACTAGCTTCGGCGCGCACAGATACGCAGTATTTT. Its translation is CASSLLASARTDTQYF.

The CDR3 DNA follows: TGTGCCAGTAGTAGGAACGCACAGGGGAACATTCAGTACTTC. It translates to CASSRNAQGNIQYF. V and J are TRBV19 and TRBJ2-4; 7 bases are a match to TRBD1. Looked up from germline, CDR1 is LNHDA and CDR2 is SQIVND (reference sequence). The J segment lost 7 bases and the V segment lost 4 bases, leaving 7 bases of the junction unmatched. The CDR3 runs to 14 residues.

The rearrangement uses TRBV6-5 and TRBJ2-2; D is undetermined. This CDR3 is 12 amino acids long. From germline, CDR1 is MNHEY and CDR2 SVGAGI. The V gene lost 10 bases and the J gene lost 7 bases, with 13 bases spanning the gap. CDR3: CATFQTSGELFF. DNA for the CDR3: TGTGCCACCTTTCAGACAAGCGGGGAGCTGTTTTTT.

The chain combines TRBV7-3 with TRBJ1-2, with TRBD1 as a possible D gene (6 bases). The CDR3 runs 15 residues. Germline V lookup: CDR1 SGHTA, CDR2 FQGTGA. V was cut by 0 bases and J by 1 base, with 9 bases left in between. The CDR3, as DNA: TGTGCCAGCAGCTTAACAGGGGGTAGTAACTATGGCTACACCTTC. Protein sequence: CASSLTGGSNYGYTF.

The genes are TRBV5-1 and TRBJ1-1; the D gene is possibly TRBD1 (5 bases). V lost 2 bases and J lost 3, with 14 bases in between. This CDR3 has 15 amino acids. In germline, CDR1 is SGHRS, CDR2 YFSETQ. For the CDR3, the DNA is TGCGCCAGCAGCTTCCTCTCAGGCAGGGACACTGAAGCTTTCTTT. Its translation: CASSFLSGRDTEAFF.

This clone was observed a handful of times. The chain joins TRBV24-1 to TRBJ1-1, with D possibly matching TRBD1 (6 bases). The germline V gene has CDR1 KGHDR and CDR2 SFDVKD. With 7 bases removed from V and 6 bases from J, the gap between germline ends came to 11 bases. This CDR3 region has 12 residues. As DNA, the CDR3 is TGTGCCACCAGGGGGGACAACCCTGAAGCTTTCTTT. Residues: CATRGDNPEAFF.

The CDR3: CASSLPRDRGAEKLFF. CDR3 DNA sequence: TGTGCCAGCAGCTTGCCCCGGGACAGGGGTGCTGAAAAACTGTTTTTT. The chain couples TRBV5-6 to TRBJ1-4, with 10 positions matching TRBD1. The CDR3 totals 16 residues. Trimming removed 1 base from V and 7 bases from J; junction bases left unmatched: 7. Germline-derived CDR1 and CDR2 are SGHDT and YYEEEE.

This chain joins TRBV5-1 and TRBJ2-3, with 7 bases fitting TRBD2. The J segment lost 2 bases and the V segment lost 3 bases, leaving 3 bases of the junction unmatched. CDR3 length: 14 amino acids. Germline lookup yields CDR1 SGHRS and CDR2 YFSETQ. In DNA form, the CDR3 reads TGCGCCAGCAGCTGGAGCGGGGACACAGATACGCAGTATTTT. Translating gives CASSWSGDTDTQYF.

This chain connects TRBV9 to TRBJ1-6; a possible D gene is TRBD1 (5 bases). V was pared by 0 bases and J by 7 bases, with 11 bases between. The CDR3 sequence is 15 residues long. The germline CDR1 and CDR2 sequences are SGDLS and YYNGEE. The CDR3 DNA is TGTGCCAGCAGCGTAGTTGCGGGGGACAATTCACCCCTCCACTTT. This encodes CASSVVAGDNSPLHF.

This clone showed up just once. This chain links TRBV30 with TRBJ2-1, with 11 bases matching TRBD2. From germline, CDR1 is GTSNPN and CDR2 SVGIG (reference sequence). This CDR3 spans 13 amino acids. The trim removed 2 bases at V and 8 bases at J, leaving 2 bases unmatched. CDR3 sequence: CAWSTSGGDEQFF. CDR3 DNA: TGTGCCTGGAGTACTAGCGGGGGCGATGAGCAGTTCTTC. The entire variable domain, with the rest obtained from reference TRBV30 and TRBJ2-1, is as follows: SQTIHQWPATLVQPVGSPLSLECTVEGTSNPNLYWYRQAAGRGLQLLFYSVGIGQISSEVPQNLSASRPQDRQFILSSKKLLLSDSGFYLCAWSTSGGDEQFFGPGTRLTVL.

For this clone: One junction end disagrees with the germline gene, perhaps due to a read error. Additional DNA sequences in this sample encode the identical CDR3. The gene calls are TRBV3-1 (or the pseudogene TRBV3-2) and TRBJ2-7; 9 bases align to TRBD2. The germline V gene has CDR1 LGHDT and CDR2 YNNKEL (reference sequence). This CDR3 has 16 amino acids. The CDR3 here is CASSQRLADSSYEQYF. The DNA of the CDR3 is TGCGCCAGCAGCCAAAGACTAGCGGATAGCTCCTACGAGCAGTACTTC.

The count of this clone is one. The chain combines TRBV7-9 with TRBJ2-7; TRBD2 might be the D (6 bases). Germline CDR1 SEHNR, CDR2 FQNEAQ (reference sequence). The CDR3 contains 14 residues. The V end lost 3 bases, the J end lost 5 bases, and 14 bases lay between the germline ends. The CDR3 region has the DNA TGTGCCAGCAGCTTTGGAGGGCTTGAACACGAGCAGTACTTC. Protein sequence: CASSFGGLEHEQYF.

J is TRBJ1-1 and V is TRBV6-1; the D gene is possibly TRBD1 (5 bases). The V gene's germline CDR1 is MNHNS and CDR2 SASEGT. V lost 3 bases and J 7 bases, leaving 9 bases between the germline ends. The CDR3 loop spans 12 amino acids. CDR3 in DNA: TGTGCCAGCAGTGAGAGGGGACTTGAAGCTTTCTTT. Protein product: CASSERGLEAFF.

This clone was counted once. The chain combines TRBV4-2 with TRBJ2-3, with 7 positions matching TRBD2. With 0 bases clipped from V and 3 bases from J, the junction kept 18 bases outside the gene matches. This CDR3 has 20 amino acids. Germline V lookup: CDR1 LGHNA, CDR2 YNFKEQ. The CDR3 region is CASSQDASDNGGGSTDTQYF. The DNA for the CDR3 is TGTGCCAGCAGCCAAGATGCCAGTGATAACGGCGGGGGAAGTACAGATACGCAGTATTTT.